The rows below give T cell receptor beta chains drawn from one sample of a study of cytomegalovirus exposure and HLA in healthy donors. Produced via immunoSEQ multiplex PCR; TCRdb's table is partial and in-frame only. The sample shows about 180,000 clones, just over 75% of them seen only once. The source material was PBMCs. The receptors here all came from a woman under 40 in good health and CMV-seropositive. The CDR3 runs from the conserved cysteine through the conserved F or W. A D gene is named only where the DNA matches it firmly. Some rows mark clone size as missing; the rest say once, few, many or name a class of expanded clone.

NA TRBJ1-2 TRBV5-6 NA TGTGCCAGCAGCTCAGCCTTTACAGGGATCTATGGCTACACCTTC CASSSAFTGIYGYTF
NA TRBJ1-2 TRBV7-2 NA TGTGCCAGCAGCCCGGTTGCTAACTATGGCTACACCTTC CASSPVANYGYTF
NA TRBJ1-5 TRBV25-1 few TGTGCCAGCAGTGAAAGTGGGGCAGCCACCAATCAGCCCCAGCATTTT CASSESGAATNQPQHF
TRBD2 TRBJ2-7 TRBV6-1 once TGTGCCAGCAGTGCGGGGGGGGGTTACTACGAGCAGTACTTC CASSAGGGYYEQYF
TRBD2 TRBJ2-7 TRBV28 NA TGTGCCAGCAGCTTCTCTAGCGGCCCCTACGAGCAGTACTTC CASSFSSGPYEQYF
NA TRBJ2-5 TRBV28 NA TGTGCCAGCAGTTCCCTGGACAGCTCGATAGGAACCCAGTACTTC CASSSLDSSIGTQYF
TRBD1 TRBJ2-7 TRBV9 once TGTGCCAGCAGCGTAGGGCAGGGGGCGGCCTACGAGCAGTACTTC CASSVGQGAAYEQYF
NA TRBJ2-7 TRBV21-1 once TGTGCCAGCAGCAAAACCGGGACAGGGTCCTACGAGCAGTACTTC CASSKTGTGSYEQYF
NA TRBJ2-2 TRBV28 NA TGTGCCAGGCTAGACAGGCTTCCTCCAAAATCCCCGCTTGCGAACACCGGGGAGCTGTTTTTT CARLDRLPPKSPLANTGELFF
NA TRBJ1-1 TRBV29-1 NA TGCAGCGTTGCGCAGGGGAAGGGAGACACTGAAGCTTTCTTT CSVAQGKGDTEAFF
NA TRBJ1-5 TRBV28 NA TGTGCCAGCGCGTACAGGGAGTTTAGTCAGCCCCAGCATTTT CASAYREFSQPQHF
NA TRBJ1-1 TRBV30 NA TGTGCCTGGAGTACCAAAGGAACTATGGGAGCTTTCTTT CAWSTKGTMGAFF
TRBD1 TRBJ2-7 TRBV7-9 NA TGTGCCAGCAGCTTGGGGACAGGGAAAGGCTACGAGCAGTACTTC CASSLGTGKGYEQYF
TRBD2 TRBJ2-3 TRBV7-2 NA TGTGCCAGCAGCTTAGGGCTAGCGGGGGTAGATACGCAGTATTTT CASSLGLAGVDTQYF
NA TRBJ1-3 TRBV7-6 NA TGTGCCAGCAGCTTAGGAGTATCTGGAAACACCATATATTTT CASSLGVSGNTIYF
NA TRBJ1-1 TRBV30 few TGTGCCTGGAGTCGGCGGGGAGCTTTCTTT CAWSRRGAFF
TRBD1 TRBJ2-5 TRBV28 NA TGTGCCAGCAGATATGACAGGGGGTTCGGAGAGACCCAGTACTTC CASRYDRGFGETQYF